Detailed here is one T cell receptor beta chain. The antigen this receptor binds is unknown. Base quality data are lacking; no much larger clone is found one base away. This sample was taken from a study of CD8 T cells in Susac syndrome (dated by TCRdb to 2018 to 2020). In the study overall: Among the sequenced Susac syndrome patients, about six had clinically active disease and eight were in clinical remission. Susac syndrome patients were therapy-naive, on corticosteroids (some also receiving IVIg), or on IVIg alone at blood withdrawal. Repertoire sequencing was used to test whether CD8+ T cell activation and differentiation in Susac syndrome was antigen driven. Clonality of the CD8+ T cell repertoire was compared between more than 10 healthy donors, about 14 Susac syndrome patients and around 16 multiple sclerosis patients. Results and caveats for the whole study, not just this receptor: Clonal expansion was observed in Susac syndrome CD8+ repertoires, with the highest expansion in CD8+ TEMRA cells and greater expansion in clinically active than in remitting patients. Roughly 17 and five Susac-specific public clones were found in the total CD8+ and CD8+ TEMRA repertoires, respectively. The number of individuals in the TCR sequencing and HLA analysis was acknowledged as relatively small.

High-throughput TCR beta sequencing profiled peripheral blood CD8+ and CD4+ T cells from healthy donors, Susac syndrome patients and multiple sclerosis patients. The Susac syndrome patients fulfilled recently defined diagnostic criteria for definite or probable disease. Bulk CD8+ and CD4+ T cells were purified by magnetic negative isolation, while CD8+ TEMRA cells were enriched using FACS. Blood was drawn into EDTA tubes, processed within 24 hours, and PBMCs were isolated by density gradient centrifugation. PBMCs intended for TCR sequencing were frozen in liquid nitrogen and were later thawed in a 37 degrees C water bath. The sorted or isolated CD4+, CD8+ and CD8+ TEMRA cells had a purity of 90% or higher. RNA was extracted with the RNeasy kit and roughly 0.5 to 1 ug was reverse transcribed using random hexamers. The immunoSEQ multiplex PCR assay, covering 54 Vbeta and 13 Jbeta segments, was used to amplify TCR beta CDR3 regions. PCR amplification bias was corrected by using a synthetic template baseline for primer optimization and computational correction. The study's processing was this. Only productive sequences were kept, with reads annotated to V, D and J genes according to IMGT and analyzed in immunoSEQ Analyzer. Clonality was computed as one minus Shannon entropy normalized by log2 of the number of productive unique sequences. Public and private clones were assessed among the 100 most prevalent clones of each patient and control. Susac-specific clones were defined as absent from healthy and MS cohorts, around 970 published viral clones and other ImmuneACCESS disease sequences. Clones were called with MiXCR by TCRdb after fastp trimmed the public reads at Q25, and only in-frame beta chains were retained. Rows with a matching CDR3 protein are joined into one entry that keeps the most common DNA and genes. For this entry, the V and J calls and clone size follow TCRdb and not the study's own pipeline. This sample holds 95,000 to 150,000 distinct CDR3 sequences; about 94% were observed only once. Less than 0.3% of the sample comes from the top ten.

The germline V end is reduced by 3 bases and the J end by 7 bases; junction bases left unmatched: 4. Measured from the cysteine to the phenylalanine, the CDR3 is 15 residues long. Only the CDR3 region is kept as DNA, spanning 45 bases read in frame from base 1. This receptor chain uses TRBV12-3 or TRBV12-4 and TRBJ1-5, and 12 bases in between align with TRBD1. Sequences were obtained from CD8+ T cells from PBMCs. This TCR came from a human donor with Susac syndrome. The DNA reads TGTGCCAGCAGTTTCGGGACAGGGGGCCGGCAGCCCCAGCATTTT. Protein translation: CASSFGTGGRQPQHF.